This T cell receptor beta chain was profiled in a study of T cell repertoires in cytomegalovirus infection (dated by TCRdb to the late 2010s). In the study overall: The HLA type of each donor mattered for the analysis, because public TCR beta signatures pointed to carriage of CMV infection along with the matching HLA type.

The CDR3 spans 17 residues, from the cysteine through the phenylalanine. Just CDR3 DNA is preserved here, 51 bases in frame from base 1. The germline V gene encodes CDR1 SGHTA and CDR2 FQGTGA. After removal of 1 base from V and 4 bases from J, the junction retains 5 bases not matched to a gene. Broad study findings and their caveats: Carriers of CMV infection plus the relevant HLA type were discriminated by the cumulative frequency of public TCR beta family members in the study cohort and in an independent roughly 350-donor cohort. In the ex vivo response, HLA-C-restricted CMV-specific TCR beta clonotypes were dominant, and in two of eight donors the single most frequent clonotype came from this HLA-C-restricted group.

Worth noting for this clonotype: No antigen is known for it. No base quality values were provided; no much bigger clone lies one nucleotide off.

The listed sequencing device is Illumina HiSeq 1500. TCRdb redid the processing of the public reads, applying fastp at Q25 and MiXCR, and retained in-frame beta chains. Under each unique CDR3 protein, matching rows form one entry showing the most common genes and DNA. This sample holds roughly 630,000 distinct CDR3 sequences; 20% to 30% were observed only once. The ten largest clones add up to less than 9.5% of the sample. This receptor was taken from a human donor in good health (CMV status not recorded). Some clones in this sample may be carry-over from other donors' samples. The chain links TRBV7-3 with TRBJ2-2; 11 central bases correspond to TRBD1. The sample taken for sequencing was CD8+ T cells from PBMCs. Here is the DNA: TGTGCCAGCAGCTTAATTATTGGACAGGGGGCCACCGGGGAGCTGTTTTTT. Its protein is CASSLIIGQGATGELFF.